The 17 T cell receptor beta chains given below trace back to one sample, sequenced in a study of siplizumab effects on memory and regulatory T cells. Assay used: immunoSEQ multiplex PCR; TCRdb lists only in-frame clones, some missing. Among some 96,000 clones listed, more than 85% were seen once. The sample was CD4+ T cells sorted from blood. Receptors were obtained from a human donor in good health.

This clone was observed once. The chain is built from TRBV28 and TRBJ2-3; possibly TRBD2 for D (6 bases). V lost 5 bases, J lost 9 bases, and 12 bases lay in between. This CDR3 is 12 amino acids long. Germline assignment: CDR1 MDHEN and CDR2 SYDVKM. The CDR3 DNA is TGTGCCAGCAGTCAACTAGCTGACACGCAGTATTTT. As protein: CASSQLADTQYF.

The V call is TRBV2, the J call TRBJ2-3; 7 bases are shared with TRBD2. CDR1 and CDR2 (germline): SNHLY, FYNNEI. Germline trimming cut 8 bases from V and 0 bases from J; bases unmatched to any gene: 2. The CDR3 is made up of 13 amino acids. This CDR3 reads CASWRGSTDTQYF. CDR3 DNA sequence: TGTGCCAGCTGGCGGGGGAGCACAGATACGCAGTATTTT.

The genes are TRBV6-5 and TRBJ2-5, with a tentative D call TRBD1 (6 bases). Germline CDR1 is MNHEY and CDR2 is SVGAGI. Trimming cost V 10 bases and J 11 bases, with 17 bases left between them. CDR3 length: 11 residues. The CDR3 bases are TGTGCCACGGTGGGGGCGAGGGAGCAGTACTTC. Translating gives CATVGAREQYF.

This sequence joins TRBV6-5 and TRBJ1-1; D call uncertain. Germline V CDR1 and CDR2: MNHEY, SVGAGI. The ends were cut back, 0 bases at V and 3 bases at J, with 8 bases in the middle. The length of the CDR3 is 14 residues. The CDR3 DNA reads TGTGCCAGCAGTTACTCCAAACGGTACACTGAAGCTTTCTTT. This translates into CASSYSKRYTEAFF.

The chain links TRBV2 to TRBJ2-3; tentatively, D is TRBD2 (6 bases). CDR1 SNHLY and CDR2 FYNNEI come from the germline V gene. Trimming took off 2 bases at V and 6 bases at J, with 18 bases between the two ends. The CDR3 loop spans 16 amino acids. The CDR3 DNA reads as TGTGCCAGCAGTGAAAGTAGTGGAGGGAGAGGCGATACGCAGTATTTT. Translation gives CASSESSGGRGDTQYF. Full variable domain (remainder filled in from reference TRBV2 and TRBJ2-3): EPEVTQTPSHQVTQMGQEVILRCVPISNHLYFYWYRQILGQKVEFLVSFYNNEISEKSEIFDDQFSVERPDGSNFTLKIRSTKLEDSAMYFCASSESSGGRGDTQYFGPGTRLTVL.

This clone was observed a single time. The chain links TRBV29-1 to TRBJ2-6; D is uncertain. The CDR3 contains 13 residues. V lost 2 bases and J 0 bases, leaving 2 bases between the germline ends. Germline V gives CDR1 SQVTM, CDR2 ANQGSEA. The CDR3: CSVEPSGANVLTF. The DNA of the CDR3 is TGCAGCGTTGAACCCTCTGGGGCCAACGTCCTGACTTTC.

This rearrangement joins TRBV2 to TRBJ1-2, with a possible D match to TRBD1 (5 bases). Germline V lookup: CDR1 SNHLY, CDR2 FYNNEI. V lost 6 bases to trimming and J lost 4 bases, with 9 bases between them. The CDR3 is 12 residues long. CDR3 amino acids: CASSREGYGYTF. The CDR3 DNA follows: TGTGCCAGCAGCAGGGAAGGCTATGGCTACACCTTC.

The CDR3 spells CASSRSRDRYNSPLHF. The CDR3 DNA follows: TGTGCCAGCAGCCGCAGCAGGGACAGATATAATTCACCCCTCCACTTT. The chain joins TRBV7-2 to TRBJ1-6; TRBD1 matches at 7 bases. This CDR3 is built from 16 residues. The V segment lost 5 bases and the J segment 4 bases; nucleotides outside the gene matches: 8. CDR1 and CDR2 from the germline V gene are SGHTA and FQGNSA.

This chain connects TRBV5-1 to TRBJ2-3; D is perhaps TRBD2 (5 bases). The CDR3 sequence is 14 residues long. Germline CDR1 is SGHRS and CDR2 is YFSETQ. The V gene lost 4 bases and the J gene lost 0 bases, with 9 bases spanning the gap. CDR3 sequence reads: CASSPERSTDTQYF. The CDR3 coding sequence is TGCGCCAGCAGCCCAGAGCGGAGCACAGATACGCAGTATTTT.

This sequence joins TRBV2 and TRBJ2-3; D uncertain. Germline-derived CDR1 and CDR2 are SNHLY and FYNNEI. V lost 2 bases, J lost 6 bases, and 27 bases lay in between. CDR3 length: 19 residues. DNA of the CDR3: TGTGCCAGCAGTGAACTGCTGCACGACGGTATGAGTCGCGCCGATACGCAGTATTTT. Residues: CASSELLHDGMSRADTQYF.

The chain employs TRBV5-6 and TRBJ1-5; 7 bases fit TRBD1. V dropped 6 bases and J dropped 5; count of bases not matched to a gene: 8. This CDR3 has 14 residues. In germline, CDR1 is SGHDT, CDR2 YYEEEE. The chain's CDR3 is CASTRTGKDQPQHF. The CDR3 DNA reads TGTGCCAGCACCCGGACAGGTAAAGATCAGCCCCAGCATTTT.

The CDR3 here is CASSLGGTGVVYGYTF. The CDR3 DNA sequence: TGTGCCAGCAGCTTAGGCGGGACAGGGGTAGTCTATGGCTACACCTTC. This chain uses TRBV7-9 with TRBJ1-2, with 10 bases aligning to TRBD1. This CDR3 has 16 residues. J was trimmed by 4 bases and V by 1 base; bases with no gene match: 6. Germline assignment: CDR1 SEHNR and CDR2 FQNEAQ (reference sequence).

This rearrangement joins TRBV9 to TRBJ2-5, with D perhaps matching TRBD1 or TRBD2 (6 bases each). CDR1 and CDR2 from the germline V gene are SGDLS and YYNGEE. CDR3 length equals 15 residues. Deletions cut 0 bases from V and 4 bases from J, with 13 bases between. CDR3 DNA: TGTGCCAGCAGCGTAGAGGGGGGCCGGGGAGAGACCCAGTACTTC. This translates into CASSVEGGRGETQYF. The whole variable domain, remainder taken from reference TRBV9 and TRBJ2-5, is DSGVTQTPKHLITATGQRVTLRCSPRSGDLSVYWYQQSLDQGLQFLIQYYNGEERAKGNILERFSAQQFPDLHSELNLSSLELGDSALYFCASSVEGGRGETQYFGPGTRLLVL.

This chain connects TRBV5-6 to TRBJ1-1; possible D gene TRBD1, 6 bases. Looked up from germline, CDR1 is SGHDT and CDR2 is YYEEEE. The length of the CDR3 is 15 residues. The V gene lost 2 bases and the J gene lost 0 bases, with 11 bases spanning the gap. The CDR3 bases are TGTGCCAGCAGCTTCACAGGGATTATGAACACTGAAGCTTTCTTT. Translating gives CASSFTGIMNTEAFF. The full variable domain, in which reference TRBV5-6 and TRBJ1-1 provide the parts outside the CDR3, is DAGVTQSPTHLIKTRGQQVTLRCSPKSGHDTVSWYQQALGQGPQFIFQYYEEEERQRGNFPDRFSGHQFPNYSSELNVNALLLGDSALYLCASSFTGIMNTEAFFGQGTRLTVV.

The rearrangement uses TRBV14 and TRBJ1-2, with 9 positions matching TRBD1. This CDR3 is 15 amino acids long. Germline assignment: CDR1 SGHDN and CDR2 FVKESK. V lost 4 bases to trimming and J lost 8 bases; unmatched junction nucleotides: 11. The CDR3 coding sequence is TGTGCCAGCAGCCCAGGACAGGGGTGGACTGGGGGCTACACCTTC. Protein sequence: CASSPGQGWTGGYTF.

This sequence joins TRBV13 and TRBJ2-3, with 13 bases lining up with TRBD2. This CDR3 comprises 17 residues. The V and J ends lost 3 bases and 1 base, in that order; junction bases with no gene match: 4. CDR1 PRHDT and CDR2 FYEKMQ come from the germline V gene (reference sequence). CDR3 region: CASSFRTSGGRTDTQYF. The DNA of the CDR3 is TGTGCCAGCAGCTTCAGGACTAGCGGGGGCCGCACAGATACGCAGTATTTT.

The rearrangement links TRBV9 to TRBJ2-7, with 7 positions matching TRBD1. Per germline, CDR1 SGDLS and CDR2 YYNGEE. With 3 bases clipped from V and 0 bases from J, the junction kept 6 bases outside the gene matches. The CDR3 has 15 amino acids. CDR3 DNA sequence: TGTGCCAGCAGCGCTGACAGGGTAAACTCCTACGAGCAGTACTTC. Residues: CASSADRVNSYEQYF.